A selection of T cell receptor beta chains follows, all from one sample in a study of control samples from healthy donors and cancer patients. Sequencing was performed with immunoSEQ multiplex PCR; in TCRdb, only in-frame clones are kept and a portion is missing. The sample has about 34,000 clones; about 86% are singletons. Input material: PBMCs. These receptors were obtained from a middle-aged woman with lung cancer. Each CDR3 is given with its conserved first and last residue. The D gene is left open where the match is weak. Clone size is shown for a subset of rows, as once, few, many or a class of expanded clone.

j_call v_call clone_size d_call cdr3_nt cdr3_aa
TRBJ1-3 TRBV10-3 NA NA TGTGCCATCAGCCCGGCAGGGATGGGATCTGGAAACACCATATATTTT CAISPAGMGSGNTIYF
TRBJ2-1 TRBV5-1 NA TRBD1 TGCGCCAGCAGCTTAGGGGGCCGAAATGAGCAGTTCTTC CASSLGGRNEQFF
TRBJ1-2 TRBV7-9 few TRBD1 TGTGCCAGCAGCCGGGACAGGGACTATGGCTACACCTTC CASSRDRDYGYTF
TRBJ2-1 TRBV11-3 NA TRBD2 TGTGCCAGCAGCTTAGTTTCGACTAGCGCGGGGAGGGATGAGCAGTTCTTC CASSLVSTSAGRDEQFF
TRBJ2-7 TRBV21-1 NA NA TGTGCCAGCAGCAAAGAACTAGCGGGGGCCGCCTACGAGCAGTACTTC CASSKELAGAAYEQYF
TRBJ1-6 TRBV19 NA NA TGTGCCAGTAGGGCCGATACAGGGTCCTATAATTCACCCCTCCACTTT CASRADTGSYNSPLHF
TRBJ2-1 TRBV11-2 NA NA TGTGCCAGCACCGATCCCGGGGCTCGCTACAATGAGCAGTTCTTC CASTDPGARYNEQFF
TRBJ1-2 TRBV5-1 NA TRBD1 TGCGCCAGCAGCTGGAGACAGGGGGCGGGTGGCTACACCTTC CASSWRQGAGGYTF
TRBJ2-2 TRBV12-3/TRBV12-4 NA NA TGTGCCAGCAGTTTACACACCGGGGAGCTGTTTTTT CASSLHTGELFF
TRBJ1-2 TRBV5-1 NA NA TGCGCCAGCAGCTTCACCAGGGGAGTGTCTAACTATGGCTACACCTTC CASSFTRGVSNYGYTF
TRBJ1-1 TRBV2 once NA TGTGCCAGCAGTGAAGAGTTTGGGAGAGGAAACACTGAAGCTTTCTTT CASSEEFGRGNTEAFF
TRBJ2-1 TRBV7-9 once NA TGTGCCAGCAGCCTGACACTCGGGACCTACAATGAGCAGTTCTTC CASSLTLGTYNEQFF
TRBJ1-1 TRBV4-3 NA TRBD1 TGCGCCAGCAGCCAAGATTCCAGGGGGTTTTACACTGAAGCTTTCTTT CASSQDSRGFYTEAFF
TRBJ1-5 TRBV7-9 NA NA TGTGCCAGCGGGACGGATAATCAGCCCCAGCATTTT CASGTDNQPQHF
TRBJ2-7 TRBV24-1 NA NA TGTGCCACCAGCGGAGGGGGAGGGGATGAGCAGTACTTC CATSGGGGDEQYF
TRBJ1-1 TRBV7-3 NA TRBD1 TGTGCCAGCAGCTTAGATTTGAGGGGGCGGAACACTGAAGCTTTCTTT CASSLDLRGRNTEAFF
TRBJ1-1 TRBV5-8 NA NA TGTGCCAGCAGCTCTGACAGGATGGCTGAAGCTTTCTTT CASSSDRMAEAFF
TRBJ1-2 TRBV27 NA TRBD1 TGTGCCAGCAGTGCCCGACAGGGCTACTATGGCTACACCTTC CASSARQGYYGYTF
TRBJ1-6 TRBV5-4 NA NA TGTGCCAGCAGCCGGGGGACCGACGGATGGGCACCCCTCCACTTT CASSRGTDGWAPLHF
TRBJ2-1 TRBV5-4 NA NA TGTGCCAGCAGCCATGATGGAACAGGCTACAATGAGCAGTTCTTC CASSHDGTGYNEQFF
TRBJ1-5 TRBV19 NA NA TGTGCCAGTAGGTCGGACGGGTTCTATCAGCCCCAGCATTTT CASRSDGFYQPQHF
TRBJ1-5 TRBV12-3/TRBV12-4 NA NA TGTGCCAGCAGTTCCGGGAACAATCAGCCCCAGCATTTT CASSSGNNQPQHF
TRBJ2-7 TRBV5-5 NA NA TGTGCCAGCAGCTGGGGCGGGACGGCCTCCTACGAGCAGTACTTC CASSWGGTASYEQYF
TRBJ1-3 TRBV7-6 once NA TGTGCCAGCAGCTTAGAGGGACCGAACTATTTT CASSLEGPNYF
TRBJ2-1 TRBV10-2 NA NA TGCGCCAGCAGTGGCCTGTCAGGCCGCAATGAGCAGTTCTTC CASSGLSGRNEQFF
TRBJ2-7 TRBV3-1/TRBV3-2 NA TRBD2 TGTGCCAGCACCATTAGCGGGGCCCCGGGCGACTACGAGCAGTACTTC CASTISGAPGDYEQYF
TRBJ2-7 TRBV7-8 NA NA TGTGCCAGCAGCTCCACCTGGGGGAGAACCTACGAGCAGTACTTC CASSSTWGRTYEQYF
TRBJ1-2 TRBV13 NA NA TGTGCCAGCAGCCCTGAAGGGGCCAACCACTATGGCTACACCTTC CASSPEGANHYGYTF
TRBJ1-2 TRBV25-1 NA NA TGTGCCAGCAGTGCGTATAACGGGGAGTATGGCTACACCTTC CASSAYNGEYGYTF
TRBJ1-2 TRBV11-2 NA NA TGTGCCAGCAGCTTGCAGGCGGCTTTCTATGGCTACACCTTC CASSLQAAFYGYTF
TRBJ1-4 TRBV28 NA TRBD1 TGTGCCAGCATCGGACAGGGGTTTCGAAAACTGTTTTTT CASIGQGFRKLFF
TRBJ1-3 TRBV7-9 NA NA TGTGCCAGCGGGACAAGTGGAAACACCATATATTTT CASGTSGNTIYF
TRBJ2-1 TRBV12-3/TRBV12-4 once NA TGTGCCAGCAGTACGAGCGGGGAGCAGTTCTTC CASSTSGEQFF
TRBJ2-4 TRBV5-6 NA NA TGTGCCAGCACCCAACAGGATGCCAAAAACATTCAGTACTTC CASTQQDAKNIQYF
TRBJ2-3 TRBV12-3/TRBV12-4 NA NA TGTGCCAGCAGTTTAGAGGGGTACACGCAGTATTTT CASSLEGYTQYF
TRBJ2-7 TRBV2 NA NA TGTGCCAGCAGTGATATCTACGAGCAGTACTTC CASSDIYEQYF